Each of the 16 T cell receptor beta chains below was sequenced from the same sample in a study of blood T cells in healthy people across ages (dated by TCRdb to the mid-2010s). Libraries were built with 5' RACE. The instrument was an Illumina HiSeq 2500. The second PCR ran for about 7 to 11 cycles and used a J-beta primer mix along with a sample-barcoded 5' primer. TCRdb reanalyzed the raw reads on its own, using fastp at Q25 for trimming and MiXCR for clone calling, and kept in-frame beta chains. For every CDR3 protein sequence, its rows merge into one entry that carries the most common genes and DNA. The sample table records approximately 940,000 distinct CDR3 sequences; roughly 43% of these occur just once. The top ten clonotypes cover around an eighth of the sample. Sequenced material: blood. These receptors were taken from a young man in good health.

The chain couples TRBV27 to TRBJ1-2; a weak D match, TRBD1 (5 bases). The CDR3 consists of 17 residues. The germline V and J ends were trimmed by 0 bases and 7 bases, with 21 bases remaining between them. Germline values: CDR1 MNHEY, CDR2 SMNVEV (reference sequence). CDR3 DNA sequence: TGTGCCAGCAGTTTATCGTCAGGGTTTGCTAGCGACGCTGGCTACACCTTC. Its protein is CASSLSSGFASDAGYTF.

The gene calls are TRBV9 and TRBJ2-1; the match to TRBD2 covers 9 bases. The CDR3 contains 15 residues. V dropped 0 bases and J dropped 4; count of bases not matched to a gene: 2. From germline, CDR1 is SGDLS and CDR2 YYNGEE. The CDR3 sequence is CASSVVSGGYNEQFF. CDR3 DNA: TGTGCCAGCAGCGTAGTGAGCGGGGGGTACAATGAGCAGTTCTTC.

This chain connects TRBV9 to TRBJ2-7; D unresolved. With the DNA end fitting TRBJ2-5 better, the J assignment may be wrong. This CDR3 region has 13 residues. Germline V CDR1 and CDR2: SGDLS, YYNGEE. For the CDR3, the DNA is TGTGCCAGCAGCGTAGATGCAAAAGAGACCCAGTACTTC. Translating it yields CASSVDAKETQYF.

There are a few counts of this clonotype. V usage is TRBV6-5 and J usage is TRBJ2-5; D may correspond to TRBD1 or TRBD2 (5 bases each). Germline V gives CDR1 MNHEY, CDR2 SVGAGI. Trimming pared 7 bases from V and 5 bases from J, leaving 20 bases between. The CDR3 has 15 residues. CDR3 sequence reads: CASMRGRSQGETQYF. Written as DNA, the CDR3 is TGTGCCAGCATGAGGGGCCGTAGTCAAGGGGAGACCCAGTACTTC.

The rearrangement uses TRBV28 and TRBJ2-1; D not certain. The CDR3 consists of 14 residues. V gave up 7 bases and J gave up 7 bases, with 17 bases separating them. Germline CDR1 reads MDHEN; CDR2 reads SYDVKM. The chain's CDR3 is CASNSNLQTNEQFF. Here the CDR3 DNA reads TGTGCCAGCAATTCCAACCTTCAGACAAATGAGCAGTTCTTC.

This rearrangement joins TRBV7-9 to TRBJ2-2, with no clear D. Per the germline V gene, CDR1 is SEHNR and CDR2 is FQNEAQ (reference sequence). V lost 5 bases to trimming and J lost 5 bases, with 9 bases between them. The CDR3 has 13 amino acids. As DNA, the CDR3 is TGTGCCAGCAGCCGTGGCGGTACCGGGGAGCTGTTTTTT. This sequence encodes CASSRGGTGELFF.

The chain joins TRBV11-2 to TRBJ2-3, with a weak D call TRBD2 (6 bases). V was shortened by 6 bases and J by 1 base, with 11 bases between the two germline ends. The germline V gene encodes CDR1 SGHAT and CDR2 FQNNGV. CDR3 size: 14 residues. CDR3 DNA sequence: TGTGCCAGCAGACGGGACTTGGGCACAGATACGCAGTATTTT. Translated: CASRRDLGTDTQYF. The variable domain in full, completed from reference TRBV11-2 and TRBJ2-3, reads EAGVAQSPRYKIIEKRQSVAFWCNPISGHATLYWYQQILGQGPKLLIQFQNNGVVDDSQLPKDRFSAERLKGVDSTLKIQPAKLEDSAVYLCASRRDLGTDTQYFGPGTRLTVL.

The chain couples TRBV6-1 to TRBJ2-2; 8 nucleotides agree with TRBD1. The J segment lost 5 bases and the V segment lost 6 bases, leaving 5 bases of the junction unmatched. There are 14 residues in the CDR3. Germline V CDR1 and CDR2: MNHNS, SASEGT. CDR3 nucleotide sequence: TGTGCCAGCAGCCTGGGACAGGTGACCGGGGAGCTGTTTTTT. It specifies CASSLGQVTGELFF.

This clonotype was seen only a few times. This chain connects TRBV27 to TRBJ2-5; 10 bases line up with TRBD2. Germline V gene sequence: CDR1 MNHEY, CDR2 SMNVEV (reference sequence). V was clipped by 5 bases and J by 3 bases; unmatched bases: 6. The CDR3 totals 15 residues. The CDR3 nucleotides read TGTGCCAGCAGTACTCAGCGGGGGGGCGAAGAGACCCAGTACTTC. Encoded protein: CASSTQRGGEETQYF.

The J gene is TRBJ1-1, the V gene TRBV5-1, with 7 bases aligning to TRBD1. The V segment lost 3 bases and the J segment 0 bases; nucleotides outside the gene matches: 2. CDR1 SGHRS and CDR2 YFSETQ come from the germline V gene. The CDR3 runs to 14 residues. The CDR3 spells CASSWGQMNTEAFF. The DNA of the CDR3 is TGCGCCAGCAGCTGGGGACAGATGAACACTGAAGCTTTCTTT.

The J gene is TRBJ2-3, the V gene TRBV6-1; 12 bases line up with TRBD2. Germline CDR1 and CDR2: MNHNS and SASEGT. The V segment lost 3 bases and the J segment 6 bases; nucleotides outside the gene matches: 7. The CDR3 is 16 residues long. CDR3 coding DNA: TGTGCCAGCAGTGAGGCTAGCGGGGGGGCTTCGGATACGCAGTATTTT. It is translated as CASSEASGGASDTQYF.

This clonotype was observed once. V and J are TRBV30 and TRBJ1-1; no clear D gene. CDR3 length equals 12 residues. Trimming cost V 5 bases and J 1 base, with 8 bases left between them. The germline gives CDR1 GTSNPN, CDR2 SVGIG (reference sequence). Here the CDR3 reads CAWCFTNTEAFF. The CDR3 DNA is TGTGCCTGGTGTTTCACGAACACTGAAGCTTTCTTT. Full variable domain (missing parts from reference TRBV30 and TRBJ1-1): SQTIHQWPATLVQPVGSPLSLECTVEGTSNPNLYWYRQAAGRGLQLLFYSVGIGQISSEVPQNLSASRPQDRQFILSSKKLLLSDSGFYLCAWCFTNTEAFFGQGTRLTVV.

The chain employs TRBV7-9 and TRBJ2-3; 9 bases align to TRBD2. Trimming cost V 4 bases and J 6 bases; bases outside gene matches: 8. CDR3 length equals 15 residues. CDR1 and CDR2 from the germline V gene are SEHNR and FQNEAQ (reference sequence). CDR3 DNA sequence: TGTGCCAGCAGCTCCCGTTCTAGCGGGGTTGATACGCAGTATTTT. It specifies CASSSRSSGVDTQYF.

The chain combines TRBV4-3 with TRBJ2-7, with a tentative D call TRBD2 (5 bases). The germline V gene has CDR1 LGHNA and CDR2 YSLEER. Trimming removed 0 bases from V and 0 bases from J, with 12 bases in between. CDR3 length equals 16 residues. The CDR3 nucleotides are TGCGCCAGCAGCCAAGATTGGGCTAGCCGCTCCTACGAGCAGTACTTC. It specifies CASSQDWASRSYEQYF.

Of note for this clonotype: The junction departs from the called germline gene at one end, perhaps through a read error. The chain employs TRBV6-5 and TRBJ1-2; the D gene is possibly TRBD1 (5 bases). The CDR3 extends over 13 amino acids. The germline gives CDR1 MNHEY, CDR2 SVGAGI. CDR3: CASSDSRGDGYTF. CDR3 DNA sequence: TGTGCCAGCAGTGACTCGAGAGGGGATGGCTACACCTTC.

The rearrangement links TRBV5-1 to TRBJ2-2, with D tentatively TRBD1 (9 bases). Germline CDR1 SGHRS, CDR2 YFSETQ. This CDR3 has 15 residues. Trimming removed 4 bases at V and 9 bases at J, with 19 bases between. DNA for the CDR3: TGCGCCAGCAGCACCGGGACAGGGACTAGGTGGGAGCTGTTTTTT. Amino acid sequence: CASSTGTGTRWELFF.